These 14 T cell receptor beta chains share one sample of origin, sequenced in a study of T cell responses to AZD1222 COVID-19 vaccine. Produced via immunoSEQ multiplex PCR; TCRdb's table is partial and in-frame only. The sample carries approximately 77,000 clones, about 92% recorded once. This specimen consisted of peripheral blood, obtained 28 days after the second AZD1222 dose. All receptors derive from an adult who received the AZD1222 COVID-19 vaccine.

The rearrangement joins TRBV5-1 to TRBJ2-3; D unresolved. Germline lookup yields CDR1 SGHRS and CDR2 YFSETQ. This CDR3 is built from 15 residues. Between the trimmed V and J ends, which lost 0 bases and 2 bases, there was a span of 10 bases. The CDR3 sequence is CASSLGVPPTDTQYF. In DNA, the CDR3 is TGCGCCAGCAGCTTGGGGGTTCCACCCACAGATACGCAGTATTTT.

This chain uses TRBV9 with TRBJ1-4; D is unresolved. The V end lost 0 bases, the J end lost 8 bases, and 11 bases lay between the germline ends. The CDR3 sequence is 14 residues long. Per germline, CDR1 SGDLS and CDR2 YYNGEE. The DNA of the CDR3 is TGTGCCAGCAGCGTAGATTTAAGAGGGGAAAAACTGTTTTTT. Its protein product is CASSVDLRGEKLFF.

The genes are TRBV10-3 and TRBJ1-2; D is ambiguous. Germline V CDR1 and CDR2: ENHRY, SYGVKD. Trimming stripped 3 bases from V and 5 bases from J, with 10 bases between. This CDR3 contains 13 residues. The CDR3 reads CAISDPAGYGYTF. CDR3 DNA sequence: TGTGCCATCAGTGACCCAGCGGGGTATGGCTACACCTTC.

The table lists this clone with a count of one. The J gene is TRBJ2-4, the V gene TRBV7-8; unclear D gene. The CDR3 contains 14 residues. The V gene lost 7 bases and the J gene lost 7 bases, with 17 bases spanning the gap. Germline CDR1 SGHVS, CDR2 FQNEAQ. The CDR3 DNA is TGTGCCAGCACTCCCCGTCGCGGAGACAACATTCAGTACTTC. Translation gives CASTPRRGDNIQYF.

V and J are TRBV5-6 and TRBJ1-2; possible D gene TRBD1, 5 bases. The V gene lost 4 bases and the J gene lost 2 bases, with 9 bases spanning the gap. The CDR3 loop spans 13 amino acids. Germline CDR1 and CDR2: SGHDT and YYEEEE. The CDR3 bases are TGTGCCAGCAGCCCCACAGGAAACTATGGCTACACCTTC. Protein: CASSPTGNYGYTF.

This clone was found a few times. V is TRBV11-3 and J is TRBJ2-5; TRBD2 aligns across 13 bases. Per the germline V gene, CDR1 is SGHNT and CDR2 is YENEEA. The V and J ends lost 1 base and 5 bases, in that order; junction bases with no gene match: 4. CDR3 size: 16 residues. CDR3 sequence (DNA): TGTGCCAGCAGCTTAGGGACTAGCGGGAGAACGGAGACCCAGTACTTC. It is translated as CASSLGTSGRTETQYF.

The chain combines TRBV27 with TRBJ2-5; a possible D gene is TRBD1 (6 bases). V gave up 5 bases and J gave up 4 bases, with 17 bases separating them. The CDR3 runs 15 residues. The V gene's germline CDR1 is MNHEY and CDR2 SMNVEV (reference sequence). CDR3 protein: CASSTDLGGGETQYF. CDR3 nucleotides: TGTGCCAGCAGTACCGACCTAGGGGGTGGAGAGACCCAGTACTTC.

J is TRBJ1-2 and V is TRBV30, with a weak D call TRBD1 (6 bases). V was pared by 0 bases and J by 5 bases, with 10 bases between. This CDR3 comprises 13 residues. Germline CDR1 and CDR2: GTSNPN and SVGIG (reference sequence). CDR3 bases: TGTGCCTGGAGTGTAGGGGGGAGGTATGGCTACACCTTC. Its translation: CAWSVGGRYGYTF.

The genes are TRBV7-9 and TRBJ2-3, with TRBD2 identical over 8 bases. With 5 bases clipped from V and 2 bases from J, the junction kept 9 bases outside the gene matches. Germline assignment: CDR1 SEHNR and CDR2 FQNEAQ (reference sequence). The CDR3 loop spans 16 amino acids. The CDR3 sequence: CASSLGLAPFTDTQYF. The DNA of the CDR3 is TGTGCCAGCAGCCTTGGACTAGCCCCTTTCACAGATACGCAGTATTTT.

This chain's CDR3 is CASSPSSRGNTGELFF. DNA of the CDR3: TGTGCCAGCAGCCCATCCTCCAGGGGCAACACCGGGGAGCTGTTTTTT. The chain recombines TRBV16 with TRBJ2-2; a weak D match, TRBD1 (6 bases). The CDR3 runs 16 residues. CDR1 and CDR2 from the germline V gene are KGHSY and FQNENV. V lost 4 bases, J lost 2 bases, and 14 bases lay in between.

Notes on this clone: One end of the junction fails to match germline, which may point to a read error. The chain recombines TRBV30 with TRBJ2-7; the D gene is possibly TRBD2 (5 bases). The germline CDR1 and CDR2 sequences are GTSNPN and SVGIG (reference sequence). The CDR3 has 12 residues. CDR3 sequence reads: CAWSDRPPRGNF. CDR3 bases: TGTGCCTGGAGTGATCGTCCTCCCCGAGGGAACTTC.

The chain joins TRBV3-1 (or the pseudogene TRBV3-2) to TRBJ2-3; D possibly corresponds to TRBD1 (5 bases). Germline loops: CDR1 LGHDT, CDR2 YNNKEL (reference sequence). This CDR3 contains 15 residues. Trimming cost V 2 bases and J 4 bases, with 13 bases left between them. CDR3 sequence reads: CASSQLRAGSDTQYF. In DNA form, the CDR3 reads TGTGCCAGCAGCCAACTTAGGGCAGGGTCAGATACGCAGTATTTT.

This clone appeared a few times. J is TRBJ1-1 and V is TRBV4-2, with 7 bases fitting TRBD1. Germline CDR1 LGHNA, CDR2 YNFKEQ. Trimming at V came to 3 bases and at J to 4 bases, leaving 8 bases not matched to a gene. CDR3 length: 15 amino acids. CDR3 in DNA: TGTGCCAGCAGCCAGGACACAGGGGCAGGCACTGAAGCTTTCTTT. Translation: CASSQDTGAGTEAFF.

J is TRBJ1-2 and V is TRBV19, with 8 nucleotides matching TRBD1. The CDR3 is 15 residues long. With V trimmed by 1 base and J by 3 bases, 4 bases remained unmatched. Germline values: CDR1 LNHDA, CDR2 SQIVND (reference sequence). The CDR3 DNA reads TGTGCCAGTAGTATAGGGACAGGGCCCCACTATGGCTACACCTTC. It is translated as CASSIGTGPHYGYTF.